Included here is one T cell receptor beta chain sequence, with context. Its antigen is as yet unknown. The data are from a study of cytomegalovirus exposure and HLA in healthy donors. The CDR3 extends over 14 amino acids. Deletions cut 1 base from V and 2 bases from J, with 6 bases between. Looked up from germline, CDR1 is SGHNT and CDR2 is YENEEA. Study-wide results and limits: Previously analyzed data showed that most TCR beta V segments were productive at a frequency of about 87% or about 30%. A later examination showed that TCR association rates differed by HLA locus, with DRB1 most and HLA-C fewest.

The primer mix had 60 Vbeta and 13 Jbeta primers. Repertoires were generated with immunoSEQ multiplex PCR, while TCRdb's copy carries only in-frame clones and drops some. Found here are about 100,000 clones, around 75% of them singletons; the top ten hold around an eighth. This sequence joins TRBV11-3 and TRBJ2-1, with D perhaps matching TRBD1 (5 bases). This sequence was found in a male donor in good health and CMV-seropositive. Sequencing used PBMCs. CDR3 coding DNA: TGTGCCAGCAGCTTAGGGGGCGCCTACAATGAGCAGTTCTTC. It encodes CASSLGGAYNEQFF.